The sequence of this T cell receptor (beta chain) was determined in a study of shared clonotypes between healthy human individuals. Study-wide points: Donor scarcity curtailed the genetic and exposure-history diversity represented herein. It was expected that sequencing depth would affect clonotype sharing among donors. Compared with clonotypes that all four donors shared, non-shared clonotypes had lower generation probabilities.

Of note for this clone: Its antigen is unidentified.

The CDR3 totals 14 residues. CDR1 and CDR2 from the germline V gene are SGHTA and FQGNSA. With 1 base removed from V and 1 base from J, the gap between germline ends came to 7 bases. The split of CD4+ cells yielded CD45RA+ naive and CD45RA-negative memory subsets. The assay was immunoSEQ multiplex PCR, and TCRdb's table has in-frame clones only and misses some. The sample gives some 2.1 million clones, roughly 94% of which show up once; 0.13% is in the top ten. The clonotype originates from a young man in good health. The sequencing input was naive CD4+ T cells sorted from blood. Indicated subset: CD45RA+ positively selected. The chain couples TRBV7-2 to TRBJ2-5; a weak D match, TRBD1 (5 bases). The CDR3 nucleotides are TGTGCCAGCAGCTTAGTGGGGCTCCAAGAGACCCAGTACTTC. Residues: CASSLVGLQETQYF.